This T cell receptor beta chain comes out of a study of T-cell reconstitution after alpha-beta-depleted transplantation in children. Study findings and constraints: Reportedly, alpha-beta T cells present about two months post-transplant originated from several hundred expanded clones of graft origin. Some patients showed high day-60 TCRbeta diversity, which derived from surviving recipient T cells and thymic progenitors. At the one-year point after transplant, T-cell counts and TCRbeta diversity were found to come mostly from T cells that had been newly produced.

Construction of the TCRbeta library involved unique molecular identifiers. TCRdb redid the calling of the PCR reads with MiXCR, one entry per CDR3 protein. This table holds almost 250,000 distinct CDR3 sequences, about 25% found once. This clonotype was observed a handful of times. Its antigen is unidentified. The TCR comes from a girl aged 2 to 9 with Fanconi anemia, due to receive a stem cell transplant. The sample consisted of PBMCs, taken before TCRalphabeta/CD19-depleted stem cell transplant.

This CDR3 reads CASSYDGRDNEQFF. DNA for the CDR3: TGTGCCAGCAGCTATGACGGCAGGGACAATGAGCAGTTCTTC. The genes are TRBV7-7 and TRBJ2-1, with D perhaps TRBD1 (5 bases). The CDR3 is 14 amino acids. CDR1 is SSHAT and CDR2 is FNYEAQ in the germline V gene (reference sequence). Trimming left V 4 bases short and J 5 bases short, with 12 bases between.